The text below deals with one T cell receptor beta chain. The sample comes from a study of blood T cell repertoires in COVID-19. The wider study: The analysed material was cDNA or gDNA that came from T cells, B-cell-depleted T cells, or PBMCs.

The protocol was immunoSEQ multiplex PCR, while the TCRdb copy is restricted to in-frame clones and leaves out a portion. The data hold roughly 230,000 clones, with 84% observed a single time. CDR1 and CDR2 (germline): SNHLY, FYNNEI. V was shortened by 3 bases and J by 6 bases, with 12 bases between the two germline ends. This CDR3 comprises 14 residues. Input material: peripheral blood. The TCR originated in a man in his fifties or sixties with acute or convalescent COVID-19. The V call is TRBV2, the J call TRBJ1-5, with D possibly matching TRBD1 (6 bases). CDR3 sequence: CASSDHRAGQPQHF. The CDR3 DNA sequence: TGTGCCAGCAGTGACCACAGGGCAGGTCAGCCCCAGCATTTT.